This is a list of T cell receptor beta chains from one sample in a study of read filtering for tumor transcriptome and immune sequencing. MiXCR, applied by TCRdb to the reads, yields one record per CDR3 protein. The sample consists of approximately 61,000 distinct CDR3 sequences, around 21% of them appearing once. What was sequenced was a population of CD138-negative cells sorted from bone marrow. The receptors here all came from a donor aged 40 or older with multiple myeloma. Each CDR3 is given with its conserved first and last residue. The order of the fields is J gene, D gene, V gene, clone size, CDR3 DNA, CDR3 protein. A D gene is named only where the DNA matches it firmly. Not every row has a clone size; where given, it reads once, few, many or a size class.

>TRBJ1-2|NA|TRBV2|many
TGTGCCAGCAAAAGTCCATATGGCTACACCTTC
CASKSPYGYTF
>TRBJ2-1|NA|TRBV20-1|many
TGCAGTGCTAGCTCTTCTAGCCCGTTCCTCGGCCATGTCACCTACAATGAGCAGTTCTTC
CSASSSSPFLGHVTYNEQFF
>TRBJ2-2|NA|TRBV19|many
TGTGCCAGTAGTATACAGGGGAAGACCGGGGAGCTGTTTTTT
CASSIQGKTGELFF
>TRBJ2-7|TRBD1|TRBV11-3|many
TGTGCCAGCAGCCCAATGACAGGGGCCACCTACGAGCAGTACTTC
CASSPMTGATYEQYF
>TRBJ2-5|NA|TRBV7-9|many
TGTGCCAGCAGCTGGAGACGGGGGGCCGGAGAGACCCAGTACTTC
CASSWRRGAGETQYF
>TRBJ2-7|NA|TRBV29-1|many
TGCAGCGTCCACTATGGTCACGAGCAGTACTTC
CSVHYGHEQYF
>TRBJ2-3|NA|TRBV7-9|NA
TGTGCCGGCAGCTTATGGACTCCCTACACAGATACGCAGTATTTT
CAGSLWTPYTDTQYF
>TRBJ2-1|TRBD2|TRBV7-9|many
TGTGCCAGCAGCTTAATAGCGGGAGGGCCTTATGAGCAGTTCTTC
CASSLIAGGPYEQFF
>TRBJ2-1|NA|TRBV24-1|many
TGTGCCACCAGGGGAGACAGTCCCGAGCAGTTCTTC
CATRGDSPEQFF
>TRBJ1-5|NA|TRBV6-6|many
TGTGCCAGCAGTTTCGATGTTATTCAGCCCCAGCATTTT
CASSFDVIQPQHF
>TRBJ2-1|NA|TRBV7-6|many
TGTGCCAGCAGCTTGTCAAGCGGCCCCTACAATGAGCAGTTCTTC
CASSLSSGPYNEQFF
>TRBJ2-2|TRBD1|TRBV28|many
TGTGCCAGCAGTTTGTTAGGGGGCGGCGGCGGGGAGCTGTTTTTT
CASSLLGGGGGELFF
>TRBJ2-2|TRBD1|TRBV19|many
TGTGCCAGTACCTCAACAGGGGGCGGCACCGGGGAGCTGTTTTTT
CASTSTGGGTGELFF